Below are 7 T cell receptor beta chains sequenced from a single sample in a study of blood T cells in healthy people across ages. For the second PCR, which ran for 7 to 11 cycles, a sample-barcoded 5' primer and a J-beta primer mix were used. TCRdb analysed the 5' RACE reads with MiXCR anew, one entry per CDR3 protein. The sample lists approximately 350,000 distinct CDR3 sequences, approximately 51% occurring once. The sample comprised blood. The origin of the receptors is a man aged 60 to 75 in good health.

The chain recombines TRBV9 with TRBJ2-7; TRBD1 matches at 10 bases. The CDR3 covers 14 residues. CDR1 is SGDLS and CDR2 is YYNGEE in the germline V gene. J lost 5 bases, V lost 0 bases, and 2 bases had no gene match. CDR3: CASSVGQGAHEQYF. In DNA form, the CDR3 reads TGTGCCAGCAGCGTAGGACAGGGGGCCCACGAGCAGTACTTC. The full variable domain, with the rest looked up from reference TRBV9 and TRBJ2-7, is DSGVTQTPKHLITATGQRVTLRCSPRSGDLSVYWYQQSLDQGLQFLIQYYNGEERAKGNILERFSAQQFPDLHSELNLSSLELGDSALYFCASSVGQGAHEQYFGPGTRLTVT.

V usage is TRBV14 and J usage is TRBJ2-3, with a tentative D call TRBD1 (5 bases). V was shortened by 0 bases and J by 6 bases, with 13 bases between the two germline ends. There are 15 residues in the CDR3. CDR1 is SGHDN and CDR2 is FVKESK in the germline V gene. DNA of the CDR3: TGTGCCAGCAGCCAAGAATGGACACCAACGGATACGCAGTATTTT. This encodes CASSQEWTPTDTQYF. The full variable domain, with the rest looked up from reference TRBV14 and TRBJ2-3, is EAGVTQFPSHSVIEKGQTVTLRCDPISGHDNLYWYRRVMGKEIKFLLHFVKESKQDESGMPNNRFLAERTGGTYSTLKVQPAELEDSGVYFCASSQEWTPTDTQYFGPGTRLTVL.

This chain uses TRBV27 with TRBJ2-1; 7 bases line up with TRBD2. Per the germline V gene, CDR1 is MNHEY and CDR2 is SMNVEV (reference sequence). The CDR3 sequence is 16 residues long. V was clipped by 3 bases and J by 8 bases; unmatched bases: 13. CDR3 nucleotide sequence: TGTGCCAGCAGTTTTCGGGTTTTCGGGGGGTTGCATGAGCAGTTCTTC. This encodes CASSFRVFGGLHEQFF.

This clonotype was found a few times. Possible read error: a much larger clone is one base away. The J gene is TRBJ1-2, the V gene TRBV12-3 or TRBV12-4; D remains ambiguous. The CDR3 has 15 residues. V was pared by 7 bases and J by 0 bases, with 15 bases between. The CDR3, as DNA: TGTGCCAGCACCCACGTGCGTCGGGCTAACTATGGCTACACCTTC. The encoded protein is CASTHVRRANYGYTF.

The chain couples TRBV3-1 to TRBJ1-1; unclear D gene. Trimming removed 4 bases at V and 3 bases at J, with 12 bases between. The CDR3 consists of 14 residues. The germline V gene has CDR1 LGHDT and CDR2 YNNKEL (reference sequence). In DNA, the CDR3 is TGTGCCAGCAGCCCGGGCCTAAGCCACACTGAAGCTTTCTTT. This translates into CASSPGLSHTEAFF.

The chain couples TRBV20-1 to TRBJ2-5, with 7 bases aligning to TRBD1. Germline values: CDR1 DFQATT, CDR2 SNEGSKA (reference sequence). The CDR3 runs to 13 residues. Trimming took 4 bases from V and 1 from J; bases not matched to a gene: 3. The CDR3: CSATRDSQETQYF. CDR3 nucleotides: TGCAGTGCTACCCGGGACAGCCAAGAGACCCAGTACTTC.

The chain has TRBV3-1 and TRBJ1-3; D perhaps matches TRBD1 (5 bases). Deletions cut 1 base from V and 8 bases from J, with 9 bases between. This CDR3 contains 13 residues. Germline lookup yields CDR1 LGHDT and CDR2 YNNKEL (reference sequence). In DNA form, the CDR3 reads TGTGCCAGCAGCCAAGTTTCGGGGCACACCATATATTTT. Its protein product is CASSQVSGHTIYF.